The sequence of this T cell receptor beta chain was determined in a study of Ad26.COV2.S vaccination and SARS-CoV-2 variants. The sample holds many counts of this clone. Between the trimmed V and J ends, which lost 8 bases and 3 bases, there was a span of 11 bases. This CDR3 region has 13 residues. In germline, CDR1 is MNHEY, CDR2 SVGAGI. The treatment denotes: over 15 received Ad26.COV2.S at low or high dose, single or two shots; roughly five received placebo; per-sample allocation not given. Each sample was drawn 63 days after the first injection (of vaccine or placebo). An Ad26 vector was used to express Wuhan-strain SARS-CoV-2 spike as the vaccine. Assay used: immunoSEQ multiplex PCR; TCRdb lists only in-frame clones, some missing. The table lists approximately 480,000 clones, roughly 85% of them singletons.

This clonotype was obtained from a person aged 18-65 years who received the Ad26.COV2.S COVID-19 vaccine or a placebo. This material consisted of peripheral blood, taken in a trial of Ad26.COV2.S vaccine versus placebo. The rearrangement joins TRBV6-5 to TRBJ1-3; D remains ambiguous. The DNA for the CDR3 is TGTGCCAGCCGGCGTACAGTTGGAAACACCATATATTTT. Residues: CASRRTVGNTIYF.